The clone carrying this T cell receptor (beta chain) was picked up many times. The antigen is unknown. This record comes from a study of T cells after yellow fever vaccination. The junction had 6 bases not matched to a gene; V was cut back by 5 bases and J by 5 bases. This CDR3 region has 14 residues. The V gene's germline CDR1 is LNHNV and CDR2 YYDKDF (reference sequence). UMIs and a universal primer site were added when TCR cDNA was made by 5'RACE template switching. Using its own MiXCR run on the 5' RACE reads, TCRdb lists one record per CDR3 protein. The profile covers some 220,000 distinct CDR3 sequences, with more than 3% appearing a single time and around 3.2% taken by the ten largest. Study conclusions and caveats: Clonotypes shared by both compartments, CD4 and CD8, made up a small share.

This TCR was recovered from a man aged 18 to 30 who received the YFV17D yellow fever vaccine. The chain recombines TRBV15 with TRBJ2-4; 7 bases line up with TRBD2. The material was CD4+ T cells sorted from PBMCs, obtained 10 days after the yellow fever booster vaccination. The CDR3 nucleotides read TGTGCCACCAGCGTGCGGCTAGCGGAAAACATTCAGTACTTC. It specifies CATSVRLAENIQYF.